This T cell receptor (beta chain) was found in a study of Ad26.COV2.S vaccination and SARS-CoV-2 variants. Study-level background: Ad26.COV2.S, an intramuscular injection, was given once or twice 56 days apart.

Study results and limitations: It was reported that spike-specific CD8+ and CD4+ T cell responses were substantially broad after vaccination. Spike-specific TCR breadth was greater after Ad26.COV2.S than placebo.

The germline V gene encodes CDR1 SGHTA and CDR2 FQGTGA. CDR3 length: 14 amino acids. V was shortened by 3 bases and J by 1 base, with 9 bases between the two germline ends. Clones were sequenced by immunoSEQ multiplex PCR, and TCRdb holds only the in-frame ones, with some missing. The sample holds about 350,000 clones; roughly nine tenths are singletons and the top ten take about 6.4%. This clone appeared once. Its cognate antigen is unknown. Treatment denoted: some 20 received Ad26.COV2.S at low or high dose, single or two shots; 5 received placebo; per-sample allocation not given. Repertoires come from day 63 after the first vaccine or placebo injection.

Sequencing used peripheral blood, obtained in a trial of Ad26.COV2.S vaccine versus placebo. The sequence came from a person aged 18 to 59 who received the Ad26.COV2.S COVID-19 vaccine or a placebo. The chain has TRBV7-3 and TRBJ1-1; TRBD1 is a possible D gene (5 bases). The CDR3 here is CASSFRGKNTEAFF. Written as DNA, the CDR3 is TGTGCCAGCAGCTTTCGGGGGAAGAACACTGAAGCTTTCTTT.